This T cell receptor (beta chain) comes out of a study of regulatory T cells. Study findings and constraints: In CD3G-deficient patients, conventional CD4+ T cells were enriched for hydrophobic CDR3 residues at positions 6 and 7. Patient repertoires had restricted TRB V-J pairs and skewed V and J usage, most in Tregs.

Amplification used 52 TRBV primers and 13 TRBJ primers. Repertoires were generated with immunoSEQ multiplex PCR, while TCRdb's copy carries only in-frame clones and drops some. The sample includes 30,000 to 40,000 clones, 89% seen only once; the top ten take more than 2%. Patients aged 2 to 39 years had fewer naive T cells. CD4+ T cells were divided by sorting: CD25-high CD127-low Tregs, CD25-low CD127-high conventional cells. With regard to this clone: The antigen remains undetermined.

Sequencing was carried out using conventional CD4+ T cells sorted from blood. This receptor was identified in a person aged 18-30 years with CD3G deficiency.

The CDR3 coding sequence is TGTGCCAGCAGTCCATTGACGCCACCTTCCCAGTACTTC. Translation gives CASSPLTPPSQYF. The chain carries TRBV28 and TRBJ2-5, with no clear D. In germline, CDR1 is MDHEN, CDR2 SYDVKM. The CDR3 runs 13 residues. Trimming took 5 bases from V and 9 from J, leaving 16 bases between them.